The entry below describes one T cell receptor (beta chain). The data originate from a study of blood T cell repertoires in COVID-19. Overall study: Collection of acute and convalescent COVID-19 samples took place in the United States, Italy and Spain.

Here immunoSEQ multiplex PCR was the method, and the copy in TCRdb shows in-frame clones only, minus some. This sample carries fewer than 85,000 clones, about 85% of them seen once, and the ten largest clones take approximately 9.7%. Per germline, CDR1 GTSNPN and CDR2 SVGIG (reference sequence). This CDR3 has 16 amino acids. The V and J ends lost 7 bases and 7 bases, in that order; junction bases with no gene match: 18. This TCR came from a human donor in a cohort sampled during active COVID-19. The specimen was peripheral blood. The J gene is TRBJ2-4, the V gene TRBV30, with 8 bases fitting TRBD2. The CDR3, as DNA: TGTGCCTTCACTTCCTGGGCGGGAGGTAGTGTCAACATTCAGTACTTC. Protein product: CAFTSWAGGSVNIQYF.